This TCR beta chain is drawn from a study of T cell responses to AZD1222 COVID-19 vaccine. General study points: Just a handful of AZD1222 recipients were seropositive at baseline. Donors in the cohort were predominantly white British and more often female, and clonal diversity was possibly underestimated.

CDR3 length equals 16 residues. V lost 5 bases and J lost 2; bases outside the gene matches: 6. Germline V gene data show CDR1 as SEHNR and CDR2 as FQNEAQ (reference sequence). Libraries were prepared by immunoSEQ multiplex PCR; TCRdb keeps only in-frame clonotypes and omits some of them. This table has 80,000 or so clones, more than 85% appearing once. With regard to this clone: The target antigen is unknown.

This TCR was sampled from an adult who received the AZD1222 COVID-19 vaccine. This sequence joins TRBV7-9 and TRBJ2-3; 11 bases are a match to TRBD2. This material consisted of peripheral blood, taken 28 days after the second AZD1222 dose. As DNA, the CDR3 is TGTGCCAGCAGCCACGGGACTAGCGGAGCCACAGATACGCAGTATTTT. It specifies CASSHGTSGATDTQYF.